The TCR beta chain under discussion was sequenced for a study of CD8 T cells in Susac syndrome. V shed 4 bases, J shed 5 bases, and the junction held 6 bases outside the gene matches. The CDR3 length is 16 residues. CDR1 is KGHSH and CDR2 is LQKENI in the germline V gene. With random hexamers, reverse transcription was performed on about 0.45 to 1 ug of RNA. TCRdb re-derived calls from the immunoSEQ multiplex PCR reads in MiXCR, one entry per CDR3 protein. The sample includes some 130,000 distinct CDR3 sequences, around 94% of them seen just once. The sequence came from a human donor with multiple sclerosis. Sequences were obtained from CD4+ T cells from PBMCs. This chain links TRBV18 with TRBJ2-4; 12 bases align to TRBD1. CDR3 nucleotide sequence: TGTGCCAGCTCACGAACCGGGACAGGGGGCCAAAACATTCAGTACTTC. This sequence encodes CASSRTGTGGQNIQYF.